This T cell receptor (beta chain) was profiled in a study of cytomegalovirus exposure and HLA in healthy donors. Profiling relied on immunoSEQ multiplex PCR, and the TCRdb table lists in-frame clones only, not all of them. The repertoire consists of 100,000 to 150,000 clones, with about 93% occurring once and the leading ten covering approximately 1.2%. The source of this sequence is a woman aged 18-29 years in good health and CMV-seronegative. Sequencing used PBMCs.

CDR3 nucleotide sequence: TGCAGCGTTGATGGGCCAAGTGGCTATGGCTACACCTTC. Its protein product is CSVDGPSGYGYTF. The chain couples TRBV29-1 to TRBJ1-2; no definite D call. Trimming removed 3 bases at V and 4 bases at J, with 12 bases between. This CDR3 is built from 13 residues. Germline CDR1 SQVTM, CDR2 ANQGSEA.